These 5 T cell receptor beta chains were sequenced from one sample in a study of blood T cell repertoires in COVID-19. Generated by immunoSEQ multiplex PCR, the TCRdb table keeps only in-frame clones and is missing some. The sample holds about 200,000 clones, approximately 85% seen once. Sequenced: peripheral blood. The receptor source for this set is a woman in her 70s with active or convalescent COVID-19.

This clone was counted a single time. The rearrangement uses TRBV21-1 and TRBJ2-3; the table's D call, TRBD2, has no DNA check behind it. TRBV21-1 is a listed pseudogene. This CDR3 contains 18 residues. The CDR3 spells CASSSSATSGSGADTQYF. The CDR3 DNA reads as TGTGCCAGCAGCTCCTCTGCCACTAGCGGGAGTGGCGCAGATACGCAGTATTTT.

DNA for the CDR3: TGTGCCAGTCACGACAGGGCCTACGAGCAGTACTTC. The encoded protein is CASHDRAYEQYF. This chain joins TRBV28 and TRBJ2-7; 7 nucleotides agree with TRBD1. The V segment lost 9 bases and the J segment 2 bases; nucleotides outside the gene matches: 4. The CDR3 spans 12 residues. CDR1 and CDR2 (germline): MDHEN, SYDVKM. Supplemented by reference TRBV28 and TRBJ2-7, the full variable domain reads DVKVTQSSRYLVKRTGEKVFLECVQDMDHENMFWYRQDPGLGLRLIYFSYDVKMKEKGDIPEGYSVSREKKERFSLILESASTNQTSMYLCASHDRAYEQYFGPGTRLTVT.

The chain combines TRBV19 with TRBJ2-6, with D tentatively TRBD1 (5 bases). The CDR3 has 15 amino acids. Trimming shortened V by 6 bases and J by 0 bases, and 9 bases separated the two germline ends. The germline CDR1 and CDR2 sequences are LNHDA and SQIVND (reference sequence). CDR3 coding DNA: TGTGCCAGTAGAAAACAGGACTCTGGGGCCAACGTCCTGACTTTC. This gives the protein CASRKQDSGANVLTF.

The genes are TRBV7-9 and TRBJ2-7, with 7 bases matching TRBD2. This CDR3 is built from 13 residues. The junction had 7 bases not matched to a gene; V was cut back by 7 bases and J by 4 bases. Germline CDR1 and CDR2: SEHNR and FQNEAQ (reference sequence). The CDR3 sequence: CASTPRLAYEQYF. The CDR3 DNA follows: TGTGCCAGCACCCCCCGACTAGCTTACGAGCAGTACTTC.

The rearrangement uses TRBV7-2 and TRBJ2-1; TRBD2 matches 9 bases. The CDR3 spans 16 residues. CDR1 and CDR2 from the germline V gene are SGHTA and FQGNSA. V shed 5 bases, J shed 2 bases, and the junction held 7 bases outside the gene matches. The CDR3 region has the DNA TGTGCCAGCAGCCTAGGGGGGACTAGCCCCTACAATGAGCAGTTCTTC. Translating it yields CASSLGGTSPYNEQFF.